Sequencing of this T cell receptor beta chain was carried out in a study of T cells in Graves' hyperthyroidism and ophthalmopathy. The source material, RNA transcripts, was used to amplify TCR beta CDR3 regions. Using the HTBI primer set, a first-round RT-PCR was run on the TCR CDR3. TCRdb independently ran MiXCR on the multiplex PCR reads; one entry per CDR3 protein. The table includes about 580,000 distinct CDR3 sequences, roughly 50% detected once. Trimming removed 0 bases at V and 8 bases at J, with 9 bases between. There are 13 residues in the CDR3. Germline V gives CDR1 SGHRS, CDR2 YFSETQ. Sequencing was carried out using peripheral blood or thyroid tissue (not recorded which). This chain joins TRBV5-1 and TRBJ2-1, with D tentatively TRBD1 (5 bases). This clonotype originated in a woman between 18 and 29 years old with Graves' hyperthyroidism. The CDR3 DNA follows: TGCGCCAGCAGCTTGGAGAAAGGGGATGAGCAGTTCTTC. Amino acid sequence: CASSLEKGDEQFF.